One T cell receptor (beta chain) is described in this entry. In this sample, this clonotype turned up a few times. Its target antigen remains unknown. No much larger clone is present one base from it, and per-base qualities are unavailable. The library was built by means of multiplex PCR. Sequenced using an Illumina HiSeq 4000. TCR beta libraries were built with iRepertoire HTBI primers and Arm-PCR amplification of CDR3 regions. Gel purification was performed on PCR products prior to sequencing. On the study's bioinformatics: Across samples, approximately 68 TRBV and 13 to 15 TRBJ segments were identified and used for gene usage analysis of CDR3 amino acid clonotypes. COPE and FqMerger were used to merge filtered high-quality paired reads into contigs. BLAST was used to align contigs to IMGT TRBV, TRBD and TRBJ reference genes, and CDR3 was defined according to IMGT. Clonotypes above 0.1% frequency were classified as highly expanded clones. Shannon entropy served as the measure of repertoire diversity, while the Gini coefficient captured V-J evenness. Clonotypes shared by more than one individual were considered public. TCRdb trimmed public reads at Q25 via fastp, called clones via MiXCR and kept in-frame beta chains. Here each entry gathers all rows of one CDR3 protein and keeps the most common genes and DNA. The V and J calls here are based on TCRdb, not the publication. The sample table shows approximately 440,000 distinct CDR3 sequences, and under 20% are seen once. 12% of the sample belongs to the ten largest clones.

The sample originates from a study of regulatory T cells in long-lasting Graves disease (dated by TCRdb to the early 2020s). For the wider study: Patients with newly diagnosed Graves' disease had been on antithyroid drugs for under 3 months. The study was conducted in China and was registered as a clinical trial. TCR sequencing covered around 13 persistent and 20 newly diagnosed Graves' disease patients, approximately 33 samples in total. Persistent Graves' disease patients were compared with newly diagnosed Graves' disease patients by peripheral blood TCR sequencing and RNA sequencing.

General study outcomes and caveats: Compared with newly diagnosed patients, persistent Graves' disease patients had lower TCR Shannon entropy and fewer highly expanded clones, which suggests clonal expansion. As a limitation, the authors acknowledged that the small sample size may reduce accuracy. More public clonotypes were shared among persistent patients (around 3,000) than among newly diagnosed patients (roughly 960). Only peripheral blood was studied, because thyroid tissue, the primary lesion, was inaccessible. Only the TCR beta chain was sequenced and analyzed. Preferential use of TRBV28, TRBJ1-2 and TRBJ2-5 was observed in persistent disease, whereas TRBV20-1 and TRBJ2-1 were favored in newly diagnosed disease.

Read against the paper, the sample's time point label means: newly diagnosed GD, antithyroid drugs for less than 3 months. For both TCR sequencing and RNA sequencing, RNA was extracted from PBMCs in TRIzol. Graves' disease was diagnosed according to American Thyroid Association guidelines. Patients were recruited from an endocrinology department in Xi'an, China. From each patient, about 9.7 milliliters of peripheral blood was collected into an EDTA anticoagulant tube. Ficoll Paque Plus density gradient separation was used to isolate PBMCs, and no additional T cell sorting was done. An Agilent 2100 Bioanalyzer and agarose gel were used to check RNA quality, while a NanoDrop 2000 measured RNA concentration. The CDR3 covers 15 residues, taking in both the cysteine and the phenylalanine. The DNA shown is the 45-base CDR3, in frame from base 1. CDR1 and CDR2 were assigned from the germline V gene as SGHTA and FQGNSA. Trimming leaves V shorter by 2 bases and J shorter by 4 bases, with the junction holding 4 bases beyond the gene matches.

This sample was shared with a second study, whose subject was T cells in Graves' hyperthyroidism and ophthalmopathy. The second publication reports: A patient counted as having stable Graves' hyperthyroidism if no progression to ophthalmopathy occurred over 18 months of follow-up. Hyperthyroidism patients were newly diagnosed, with disease duration under 2 months, and aged 18 to 65 years. Any patient with an uncontrolled infection, another autoimmune disease, pregnancy or lactation was excluded. Diagnoses relied on clinical symptoms, serum thyroxine and TRAb, thyroid ultrasound and orbital computed tomography. For the first round of RT-PCR on the TCR CDR3, the HTBI primer set was used together with the Qiagen OneStep RT-PCR kit. Blood samples also contained most of the expanded thyroid clonotypes (frequency above 0.001), which suggests that blood repertoires may reflect thyroid immune responses. A model built on a 13 V-J signature distinguished ophthalmopathy from stable hyperthyroidism, reaching around 87% sensitivity and about 81% specificity in cross-validation and 80%/75% in testing. In validation, the model predicted progression to ophthalmopathy with about 71% sensitivity and about 72% specificity, a median of 6.5 months before onset. A discovery cohort of roughly 100 patients, 43 with Graves' ophthalmopathy and 57 with stable Graves' hyperthyroidism, was used to find distinguishing TCR V-J signatures. Whether ophthalmopathy could be predicted prospectively was tested in an independent validation cohort made up of roughly 19 hyperthyroidism patients plus 17 patients who later progressed to ophthalmopathy. For training and testing, the 100 or so patients in the discovery cohort were randomly divided in a 7:3 ratio. The study also compared thyroid tissue and blood T-cell repertoires from a handful of Graves' hyperthyroidism patients. After blood sampling, hyperthyroidism patients were treated with methimazole at a starting dose of 30 mg daily, and ophthalmopathy patients were treated with high-dose intravenous methylprednisolone. The libraries were constructed in a second round of multiplex PCR and then size-selected and purified. The libraries were sequenced on an Illumina HiSeq2000 using paired-end 100 bp reads. SOAPnuke was used to process the raw data, removing reads that contained adapters or uncalled bases, had a mean Phred below 15, or lacked an exact match to the constant primer or identifier. High-quality paired reads were merged with COPE v1.2.5, and unique nucleotide sequences were defined as clonotypes. MiTCR v1.1 was used to align the clonotypes against IMGT TRBV, TRBD and TRBJ reference segments. Analysis was restricted to V-J combinations with a frequency above 0.0001, which covered over 98% of repertoires. A TCS score was defined as the ratio between F50 (clonal expansion) and ExV (chaos), using BLOSUM62-based TCRdist between CDR3 peptides within each V-J. Welch's t-statistics and random forest reduced 450 to 600 V-J features to 13, which were used in a naive Bayes classifier (R e1071). No statistical method was used to fix the sample size in advance, and group allocation was not hidden from the investigators. The paper describes TCR Vbeta CDR3 sequencing of 140 or so peripheral blood samples, made up of some 42 ophthalmopathy patients, approximately 73 hyperthyroidism patients and 17 progressor patients.

This TCR came from a middle-aged man with Graves disease. Donor details come from another sample of the same person, matched by shared clones. The chain couples TRBV7-2 to TRBJ2-3; 9 bases in between match TRBD1. The material was peripheral blood mononuclear cells (PBMCs), obtained at new diagnosis, from a patient treated with antithyroid drugs. CDR3 region: CASSLRDRAADTQYF. The sequenced DNA is TGTGCCAGCAGCTTACGGGACAGGGCCGCAGATACGCAGTATTTT.